One and the same sample provided the 15 T cell receptor beta chains below, sequenced in a study of memory CD8 T cells in hepatitis C reinfection. Clones were read by immunoSEQ multiplex PCR, and TCRdb kept only the in-frame ones, dropping some. The sample has around 45,000 clones, 88% seen once; the top ten hold approximately 1.2%. Time point in this sample: peak reinfection, 3 to 8 weeks after reinfection detection. No in vitro expansion preceded TCR sequencing of the sorted cells. The material sequenced was naive CD8+ T cells sorted from blood. Source of these receptors: a man aged 18-30 years with hepatitis C virus infection.

The chain combines TRBV28 with TRBJ1-1; D is perhaps TRBD1 (6 bases). CDR1 is MDHEN and CDR2 is SYDVKM in the germline V gene. The CDR3 length is 13 residues. The V end lost 2 bases, the J end lost 6 bases, and 10 bases lay between the germline ends. The DNA for the CDR3 is TGTGCCAGCAGTTTAACAGGGAGGGCTGAAGCTTTCTTT. This gives the protein CASSLTGRAEAFF.

The V call is TRBV10-2, the J call TRBJ2-3, with 8 bases lining up with TRBD2. CDR1 WSHSY and CDR2 SAAADI come from the germline V gene. V gave up 5 bases and J gave up 2 bases; unmatched junction bases: 3. The CDR3 covers 14 residues. The chain's CDR3 is CASSLAGLTDTQYF. Here the CDR3 DNA reads TGCGCCAGCAGTTTAGCGGGACTCACAGATACGCAGTATTTT.

The chain employs TRBV5-4 and TRBJ1-2, with D maybe TRBD1 (5 bases). Trimming pared 6 bases from V and 4 bases from J, leaving 13 bases between. This CDR3 spans 13 amino acids. In germline, CDR1 is SGHNT, CDR2 YYREEE (reference sequence). In DNA form, the CDR3 reads TGTGCCAGCACCCAGCAGGGTTCCTATGGCTACACCTTC. Protein sequence: CASTQQGSYGYTF.

The J gene is TRBJ2-1, the V gene TRBV6-5; perhaps TRBD2 as D (6 bases). This CDR3 has 12 residues. V was trimmed by 5 bases and J by 7 bases, leaving 9 bases between them. Germline CDR1 is MNHEY and CDR2 is SVGAGI. Here the CDR3 DNA reads TGTGCCAGCAGTCCGGGGGAAAATGAGCAGTTCTTC. Translated: CASSPGENEQFF.

J is TRBJ2-1 and V is TRBV28; 8 bases match TRBD2. The CDR3 has 16 amino acids. The ends lost 6 bases at V and 1 base at J; junction bases unmatched: 8. Germline CDR1 reads MDHEN; CDR2 reads SYDVKM. The CDR3 is CASSFSGAASYNEQFF. The CDR3 nucleotides are TGTGCCAGCAGCTTTAGCGGGGCCGCTTCCTACAATGAGCAGTTCTTC.

This chain connects TRBV10-2 to TRBJ2-2, with D possibly matching TRBD2 (6 bases). Germline CDR1 reads WSHSY; CDR2 reads SAAADI. The CDR3 extends over 13 amino acids. V lost 7 bases, J lost 5 bases, and 11 bases lay in between. The CDR3 bases are TGCGCCAGCACCGGGACTGTTACCGGGGAGCTGTTTTTT. Protein product: CASTGTVTGELFF.

The chain carries TRBV11-2 and TRBJ2-6, with D perhaps matching TRBD2 (5 bases). The CDR3 runs to 15 residues. V dropped 3 bases and J dropped 3 bases, with 9 bases sitting between them. Germline assignment: CDR1 SGHAT and CDR2 FQNNGV. The CDR3 DNA sequence: TGTGCCAGCAGCTTCGGACTTGATGGGGCCAACGTCCTGACTTTC. Translating it yields CASSFGLDGANVLTF.

The chain recombines TRBV7-8 with TRBJ2-5; the D gene is possibly TRBD2 (6 bases). V lost 8 bases, J lost 2 bases, and 9 bases lay in between. The CDR3 runs 12 residues. CDR1 and CDR2 (germline): SGHVS, FQNEAQ. Here the CDR3 DNA reads TGTGCCAGCCAGGGACTTCAAGAGACCCAGTACTTC. Translating gives CASQGLQETQYF.

V is TRBV5-5 and J is TRBJ1-5; D is perhaps TRBD1 (6 bases). The CDR3 consists of 14 residues. Trimming removed 0 bases at V and 4 bases at J, with 8 bases between. CDR1 and CDR2 from the germline V gene are SGHKS and YYEKEE (reference sequence). In DNA form, the CDR3 reads TGTGCCAGCAGCTTGGGACAGGAGAATCAGCCCCAGCATTTT. Its protein is CASSLGQENQPQHF.

The rearrangement links TRBV4-2 to TRBJ2-1, with 11 bases lining up with TRBD2. V shed 3 bases, J shed 5 bases, and the junction held 3 bases outside the gene matches. This CDR3 has 15 residues. CDR1 and CDR2 (germline): LGHNA, YNFKEQ. The CDR3 nucleotides read TGTGCCAGCAGCCAGCCGGGACTAGCGGACAATGAGCAGTTCTTC. Its protein product is CASSQPGLADNEQFF.

This clone has only one observation. V is TRBV29-1 and J is TRBJ2-3; D possibly corresponds to TRBD1 (5 bases). Trimming stripped 6 bases from V and 5 bases from J, with 15 bases between. This CDR3 comprises 13 residues. Per the germline V gene, CDR1 is SQVTM and CDR2 is ANQGSEA. CDR3 sequence: CSVDGAAGDTQYF. The CDR3 DNA is TGCAGCGTGGATGGGGCCGCCGGAGATACGCAGTATTTT.

This chain connects TRBV19 to TRBJ1-1; D perhaps matches TRBD1 (5 bases). This CDR3 is built from 17 residues. V dropped 1 base and J dropped 5 bases, with 20 bases sitting between them. Germline-derived CDR1 and CDR2 are LNHDA and SQIVND (reference sequence). CDR3 region: CASSIGGPVIMGTEAFF. CDR3 bases: TGTGCCAGTAGTATAGGGGGCCCGGTAATCATGGGGACTGAAGCTTTCTTT.

In this sample, this clone turned up once. The chain uses TRBV19 and TRBJ2-1; 8 bases line up with TRBD2. The length of the CDR3 is 18 residues. In germline, CDR1 is LNHDA, CDR2 SQIVND (reference sequence). V trimming: 2 bases; J trimming: 8 bases; junction bases outside the gene matches: 17. CDR3 residues: CASSIPRRIAGPMDEQFF. In DNA form, the CDR3 reads TGTGCCAGTAGTATACCTAGGAGGATAGCGGGGCCTATGGATGAGCAGTTCTTC.

CDR3 residues: CASSPPTSGTLNEQFF. Written as DNA, the CDR3 is TGCGCCAGCAGCCCACCGACTAGCGGGACACTCAATGAGCAGTTCTTC. The V and J genes are TRBV5-1 and TRBJ2-1; TRBD2 matches at 11 bases. CDR3 length: 16 residues. CDR1 and CDR2 from the germline V gene are SGHRS and YFSETQ. Trimming took 4 bases from V and 6 from J; bases not matched to a gene: 9. The whole variable domain, filled in from reference TRBV5-1 and TRBJ2-1, reads KAGVTQTPRYLIKTRGQQVTLSCSPISGHRSVSWYQQTPGQGLQFLFEYFSETQRNKGNFPGRFSGRQFSNSRSEMNVSTLELGDSALYLCASSPPTSGTLNEQFFGPGTRLTVL.

This clone is a singleton in its sample. V usage is TRBV5-1 and J usage is TRBJ2-3; tentative D call: TRBD1 (5 bases). The CDR3 sequence is 15 residues long. Germline V gives CDR1 SGHRS, CDR2 YFSETQ. V dropped 0 bases and J dropped 4 bases, with 12 bases sitting between them. The CDR3 DNA is TGCGCCAGCAGCTTGGGGGGCCTTGTCGCAGATACGCAGTATTTT. It yields the protein CASSLGGLVADTQYF.